This TCR beta chain was found in a study of cytomegalovirus exposure and HLA in healthy donors. With 60 Vbeta and 13 Jbeta primers, the PCR was carried out. Produced via immunoSEQ multiplex PCR; TCRdb's table is partial and in-frame only. The sample has approximately 150,000 clones, 70% to 85% seen once. Germline lookup yields CDR1 SEHNR and CDR2 FQNEAQ (reference sequence). V lost 5 bases, J lost 3 bases, and 13 bases stayed unmatched. This CDR3 is 17 amino acids long. This chain uses TRBV7-9 with TRBJ2-7; TRBD1 aligns across 10 bases. This receptor was obtained from a woman aged 40 to 50 in good health and CMV-seronegative. The specimen sequenced was PBMCs. CDR3 sequence (DNA): TGTGCCAGCAGCCCTTACCGGGACAGGGGACGAGGCTACGAGCAGTACTTC. Translating it yields CASSPYRDRGRGYEQYF.